Listed below are T cell receptor beta chains from one sample, sequenced in a study of T cells in Graves' hyperthyroidism and ophthalmopathy. Via MiXCR, TCRdb re-called the multiplex PCR reads, giving one row per CDR3 protein. There are around 400,000 distinct CDR3 sequences in the sample; about a sixth occur only once, and around 30% lies in the top ten. Sample: blood. The source is a woman aged 18-29 years with Graves' hyperthyroidism that later progressed to Graves' ophthalmopathy. Each CDR3 is given with its conserved first and last residue. A D gene is named only where the DNA matches it firmly. Some rows mark clone size as missing; the rest say once, few, many or name a class of expanded clone.

TRBD1	TRBJ2-5	TRBV15	NA	TGTGCCACTCACAGGGGTCCGAACCCCGGAGGGACCCAGTACTTC	CATHRGPNPGGTQYF
TRBD2	TRBJ2-3	TRBV2	few	TGTGCCAGCTTATACTTGGACGGCGGGGGTGCGCAGTATTTT	CASLYLDGGGAQYF
TRBD1	TRBJ1-2	TRBV27	many	TGTGCCAGCAGTGAGAGACAGGGGGCTACCCGTGGCTACACCTTC	CASSERQGATRGYTF
NA	TRBJ2-7	TRBV10-2	few	TGCGCCAGCGGCGGTGCGGGAAGCGGCGAGCAGTACTTC	CASGGAGSGEQYF
NA	TRBJ2-5	TRBV7-9	many	TGTGCCAGCAGCTTAGGGGGAGAGGAGACCCAGTACTTC	CASSLGGEETQYF
NA	TRBJ2-2	TRBV13	NA	TGTGCCAGCAGCTTAATGATCGGAAGAACGAACACCGGGGAGCTGTTTTTT	CASSLMIGRTNTGELFF
NA	TRBJ2-3	TRBV6-2/TRBV6-3	NA	TGTGCCAGCAGTTACGACTTTACGCAGTATTTT	CASSYDFTQYF
TRBD2	TRBJ2-2	TRBV9	many	TGTGCCAGCAGAGGGACTAGCGGATCGAACACCGGGGAGCTGTTTTTT	CASRGTSGSNTGELFF
TRBD2	TRBJ2-1	TRBV7-3	few	TGTGCCAGCAGCACCACCGGGACTAGCGGATGGGGCGTTCAGTTCTTC	CASSTTGTSGWGVQFF
TRBD1	TRBJ2-2	TRBV24-1	NA	TGTGCCACCAGTGACAGAACAGGGGGCTTCTCCGGGGAGCTGTTTTTT	CATSDRTGGFSGELFF
TRBD1	TRBJ2-1	TRBV5-4	NA	TGTGCCAGCAGCTTGGTCGACAGGGCCAATGAGCAGTTCTTC	CASSLVDRANEQFF
NA	TRBJ2-2	TRBV12-3/TRBV12-4	many	TGTGCCAGCAGCCTTGGGAGGACTTGGGGGACCGGGGAGCTGTTTTTT	CASSLGRTWGTGELFF
NA	TRBJ2-5	TRBV9	NA	TGTGCCAGCAGCGTCTTCAACCAAGAGACCCAGTACTTC	CASSVFNQETQYF
TRBD2	TRBJ2-5	TRBV20-1	many	TGCAGTGCTAGACTACCCTTGTCCGGGACTAGCGGGAGTGGCGGAGAGACCCAGTACTTC	CSARLPLSGTSGSGGETQYF
NA	TRBJ2-7	TRBV6-2/TRBV6-3	NA	TGTGCCACCACGGGACCCGCGACCCACGAGCAGTACTTC	CATTGPATHEQYF
TRBD2	TRBJ2-1	TRBV20-1	NA	TGCAGTGCGGCGGGACTAGCGGAGCGAAGGAGCGATGAGCAGTTCTTC	CSAAGLAERRSDEQFF
TRBD2	TRBJ2-7	TRBV7-2	many	TGTGCCAGCAGCTTTAAGGGAGGGGAGTACGAGCAGTACTTC	CASSFKGGEYEQYF
NA	TRBJ1-1	TRBV27	many	TGTGCCAGCAGTTTGATAGCTGCGGCCGAAGCTTTCTTT	CASSLIAAAEAFF
NA	TRBJ2-7	TRBV28	many	TGTGCCAGCAGTTCGCCGAGAGGGGGGACCTACGAGCAGTACTTC	CASSSPRGGTYEQYF
NA	TRBJ1-4	TRBV12-3/TRBV12-4	NA	TGTGCCAGAGATATTGAAAAACTGTTTTTT	CARDIEKLFF
NA	TRBJ2-7	TRBV7-2	few	TGTGCCAGCAGCTTTCTCGACCCTTCGAACGAGCAGTACTTC	CASSFLDPSNEQYF
TRBD1	TRBJ2-2	TRBV29-1	many	TGCAGCGCAGGGAATCCGGGACAGGGGACCGGGGAGCTGTTTTTT	CSAGNPGQGTGELFF
NA	TRBJ2-7	TRBV15	NA	TGTGCCACCAGCAAAATCGGGGAGCAGTACTTC	CATSKIGEQYF
TRBD1	TRBJ1-6	TRBV30	few	TGTGCCTGGAGTGGTCGGACAGGGGAGAGGAATAATTCACCCCTCCACTTT	CAWSGRTGERNNSPLHF
NA	TRBJ1-5	TRBV6-2/TRBV6-3	NA	TGTGCCAGCAGCGGCAGTTCGGCATATCAGCCCCAGCATTTT	CASSGSSAYQPQHF
NA	TRBJ1-6	TRBV30	few	TGTGCCTGGAGTGTCGGGACGGCGGGTAGTTCACCCCTCCACTTT	CAWSVGTAGSSPLHF
NA	TRBJ2-7	TRBV24-1	NA	TGTGCCCTCCGAGGGGGGGAGGAGGAGCAGTACTTC	CALRGGEEEQYF
NA	TRBJ1-1	TRBV12-3/TRBV12-4	many	TGTGCCAGCAGTTTAGGCGGAACCAACACTGAAGCTTTCTTT	CASSLGGTNTEAFF
NA	TRBJ1-4	TRBV19	NA	TGTGCCAGTAACCAGAGACGGTCTACTGAAAAACTGTTTTTT	CASNQRRSTEKLFF
TRBD1	TRBJ1-1	TRBV3-1	many	TGTGCCAGCAGCCAAGGTCATCGGGACAGGGGTCAACGGAACGCTTTCTTT	CASSQGHRDRGQRNAFF
TRBD2	TRBJ2-7	TRBV5-6	few	TGTGCCAGCACCTTGGGACTAGAGGACGAGCAGTACTTC	CASTLGLEDEQYF
TRBD2	TRBJ2-3	TRBV7-2	many	TGTGCCAGCAGCTTAGGGCTAGCGGCCACAGATACGCAGTATTTT	CASSLGLAATDTQYF
TRBD2	TRBJ2-1	TRBV28	many	TGTGCCAGCAGTACCCCTAGCGGGAGGAGGCCCTACAATGAGCAGTTCTTC	CASSTPSGRRPYNEQFF
TRBD2	TRBJ2-7	TRBV7-9	many	TGTGCCAGCAGCTTAGCATTGGCGGGAGGGCCGGATGAGCAGTACTTC	CASSLALAGGPDEQYF
TRBD1	TRBJ1-4	TRBV30	many	TGTGCCTGGAGCCGCGGGACAGGGAGTGAAAAACTGTTTTTT	CAWSRGTGSEKLFF
TRBD1	TRBJ2-1	TRBV12-5	NA	TGTGCTAGTGGTTGGGGACAGACTGAGCAGTTCTTC	CASGWGQTEQFF
NA	TRBJ2-7	TRBV5-1	many	TGCGCCAGCAGCTTGGCAAGGGGCTTTTACGAGCAGTACTTC	CASSLARGFYEQYF
NA	TRBJ1-1	TRBV3-1	many	TGTGCCAGCAGCCAAGAGTCCCTAAAGAACACTGAAGCTTTCTTT	CASSQESLKNTEAFF
TRBD2	TRBJ2-1	TRBV29-1	NA	TGCGGCGGGAGGGCCGGGGGGCTATACAATGAGCAGTTCTTC	CGGRAGGLYNEQFF
TRBD1	TRBJ2-3	TRBV5-1	many	TGCGCCAGCAGCGGACAGGGGGCTGGAGATACGCAGTATTTT	CASSGQGAGDTQYF